The present T cell receptor beta chain was sequenced within a study of T cell repertoires in cytomegalovirus infection. Study overall: Both a matching HLA type and CMV infection were indicated by public TCR beta signatures.

Points from the study as a whole: Carriage of CMV together with the relevant HLA was identifiable through cumulative public TCR beta family frequency. In two of eight donors, the top clonotype was HLA-C-restricted CMV-specific.

To note about this clonotype: The antigen is not known.

TCRdb re-called the reads with MiXCR, one entry per CDR3 protein. The table lists about 400,000 distinct CDR3 sequences, approximately 18% of them singletons. The CDR3 consists of 15 residues. From germline, CDR1 is DFQATT and CDR2 SNEGSKA (reference sequence). V was pared by 6 bases and J by 7 bases, with 13 bases of the junction left unmatched. This clonotype was sampled from a human donor in good health (CMV status not recorded). Some clones in this sample may be carry-over from other donors' samples. The J gene is TRBJ2-1, the V gene TRBV20-1; 9 nucleotides agree with TRBD2. Sequenced: PBMCs. CDR3 amino acids: CSAWIAGGRGNEQFF. The CDR3 DNA reads TGCAGTGCCTGGATTGCAGGCGGGAGGGGTAATGAGCAGTTCTTC.